This T cell receptor beta chain was captured by sequencing in a study of shared clonotypes between healthy human individuals. Notes on this clone: The antigen remains unidentified.

Overall study results and limits: Estimated richness was generally greater in naive than memory subsets. Limited genetic and exposure-history diversity came from having few donors. For sorted subsets, rarefaction showed incomplete sequencing despite large depth.

Naive CD8 cells, CD45RO-negative and positively selected for CCR7, excluded terminally differentiated effector memory CD45RA+ cells. As originally analysed: ImmunoSEQ sequences covered only the junction and lacked quality scores; filtering therefore differed. Clones were sequenced by immunoSEQ multiplex PCR, and TCRdb holds only the in-frame ones, with some missing. That table gives V, J and clone size, and the DNA gave D and trimming. Among around 700,000 clones listed, under 95% were seen once. V was trimmed by 10 bases and J by 0 bases, leaving 16 bases between them. The CDR3 loop spans 15 amino acids. Germline V CDR1 and CDR2: MNHEY, SMNVEV (reference sequence).

This sequence joins TRBV27 and TRBJ2-1; TRBD1 might be the D (6 bases). The sample was naive CD8+ T cells sorted from blood. This TCR came from a man younger than 45 in good health. This CDR3 reads CATQGRAVSYNEQFF. CDR3 nucleotide sequence: TGTGCCACCCAGGGGCGGGCCGTCTCCTACAATGAGCAGTTCTTC.